This TCR beta chain was retrieved from a study of OX40 agonist ivuxolimab in advanced cancers. Overall study context: In this cohort, patients received ivuxolimab, an agonistic anti-OX40 (CD134) antibody. The eligibility criteria allowed prior anti-PD-1, anti-PD-L1 or anti-CTLA-4 therapy, and 30% to 45% had some.

Sequencing used immunoSEQ multiplex PCR; TCRdb keeps in-frame clones, though not all of them. Found here are about 88,000 clones, roughly 85% of them singletons; the top ten hold approximately 0.22%. Enrollment shut out patients with autoimmune disease history or systemic immunosuppression. The CDR3 consists of 16 residues. V shed 3 bases, J shed 0 bases, and the junction held 3 bases outside the gene matches. Germline V gene sequence: CDR1 SGHKS, CDR2 YYEKEE (reference sequence). Here the sequenced sample was CD4+ or CD8+ T cells sorted from blood, taken in a trial of the OX40 agonist ivuxolimab. The rearrangement joins TRBV5-5 to TRBJ2-1; 10 nucleotides match TRBD1. The sequence came from an adult with an advanced solid tumor such as melanoma, head and neck, liver or kidney cancer. The CDR3 DNA reads as TGTGCCAGCAGCTCCGGGACAGGGGACTCCTACAATGAGCAGTTCTTC. Protein: CASSSGTGDSYNEQFF.